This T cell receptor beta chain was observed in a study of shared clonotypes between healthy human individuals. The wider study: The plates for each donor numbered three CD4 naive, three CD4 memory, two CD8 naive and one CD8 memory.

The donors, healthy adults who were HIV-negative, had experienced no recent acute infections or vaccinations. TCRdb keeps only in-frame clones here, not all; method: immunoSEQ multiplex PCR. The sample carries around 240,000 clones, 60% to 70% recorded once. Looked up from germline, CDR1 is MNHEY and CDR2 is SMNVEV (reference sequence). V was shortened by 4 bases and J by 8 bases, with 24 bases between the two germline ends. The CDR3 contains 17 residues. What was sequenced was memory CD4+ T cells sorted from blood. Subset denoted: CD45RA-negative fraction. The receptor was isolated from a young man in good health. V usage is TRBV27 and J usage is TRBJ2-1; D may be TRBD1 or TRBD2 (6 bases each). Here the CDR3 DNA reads TGTGCCAGCAGTTCCTACCGGGGGCGGGCTGGGTCTGATGAGCAGTTCTTC. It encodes CASSSYRGRAGSDEQFF.